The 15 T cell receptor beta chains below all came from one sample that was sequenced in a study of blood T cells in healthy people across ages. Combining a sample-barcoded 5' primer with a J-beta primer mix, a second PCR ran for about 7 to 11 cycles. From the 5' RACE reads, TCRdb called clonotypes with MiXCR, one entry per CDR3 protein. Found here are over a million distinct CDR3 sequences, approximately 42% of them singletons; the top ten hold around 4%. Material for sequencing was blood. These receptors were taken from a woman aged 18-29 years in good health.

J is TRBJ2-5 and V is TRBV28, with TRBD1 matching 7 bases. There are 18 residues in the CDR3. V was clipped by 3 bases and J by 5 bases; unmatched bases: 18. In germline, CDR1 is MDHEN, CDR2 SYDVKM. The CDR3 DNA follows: TGTGCCAGCAGTTTCGCGTCCTTGGACAGGTCCCCCGGGGAGACCCAGTACTTC. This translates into CASSFASLDRSPGETQYF.

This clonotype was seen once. The CDR3, as DNA: TGTGCCACCAGCAGAGGGGAGGGCCCAGATACGCAGTATTTT. It translates to CATSRGEGPDTQYF. The rearrangement uses TRBV15 and TRBJ2-3, with 7 bases identical to TRBD2. V trimming: 1 base; J trimming: 4 bases; junction bases outside the gene matches: 2. Germline loops: CDR1 LNHNV, CDR2 YYDKDF (reference sequence). CDR3 size: 14 residues.

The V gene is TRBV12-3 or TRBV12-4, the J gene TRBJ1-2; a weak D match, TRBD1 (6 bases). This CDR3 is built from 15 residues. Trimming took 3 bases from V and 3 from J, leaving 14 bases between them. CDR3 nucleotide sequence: TGTGCCAGCAGTTTCCAGGGGCGCCCTGACTATGGCTACACCTTC. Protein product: CASSFQGRPDYGYTF.

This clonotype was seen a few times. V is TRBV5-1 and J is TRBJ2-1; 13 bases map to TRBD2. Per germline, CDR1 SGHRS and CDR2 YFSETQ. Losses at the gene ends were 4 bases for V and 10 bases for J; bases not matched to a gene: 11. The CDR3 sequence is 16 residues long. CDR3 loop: CASSIGLAGVQSEQFF. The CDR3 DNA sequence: TGCGCCAGCAGCATAGGACTAGCGGGGGTACAATCCGAGCAGTTCTTC. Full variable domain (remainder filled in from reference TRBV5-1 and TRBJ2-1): KAGVTQTPRYLIKTRGQQVTLSCSPISGHRSVSWYQQTPGQGLQFLFEYFSETQRNKGNFPGRFSGRQFSNSRSEMNVSTLELGDSALYLCASSIGLAGVQSEQFFGPGTRLTVL.

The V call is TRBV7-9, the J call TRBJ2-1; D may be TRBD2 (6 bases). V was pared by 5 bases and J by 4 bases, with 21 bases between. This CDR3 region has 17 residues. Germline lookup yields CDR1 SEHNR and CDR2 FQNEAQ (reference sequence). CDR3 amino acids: CASSTTRSASEYNEQFF. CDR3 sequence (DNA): TGTGCCAGCAGCACCACCCGGAGTGCTAGCGAGTACAATGAGCAGTTCTTC.

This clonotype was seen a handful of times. The CDR3 DNA follows: TGTGCCAGCAGTTTCAAGCGGGAGGGGGATACGCAGTATTTT. Translation: CASSFKREGDTQYF. This chain joins TRBV27 and TRBJ2-3; 10 bases match TRBD2. Germline loops: CDR1 MNHEY, CDR2 SMNVEV (reference sequence). J was trimmed by 6 bases and V by 3 bases; bases with no gene match: 3. The CDR3 spans 14 residues.

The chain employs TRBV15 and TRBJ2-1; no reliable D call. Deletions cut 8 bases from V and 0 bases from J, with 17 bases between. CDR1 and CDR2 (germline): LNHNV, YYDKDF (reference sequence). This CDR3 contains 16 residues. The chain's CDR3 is CATDPRNVGSYNEQFF. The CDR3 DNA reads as TGTGCCACCGATCCCCGGAACGTTGGCTCCTACAATGAGCAGTTCTTC.

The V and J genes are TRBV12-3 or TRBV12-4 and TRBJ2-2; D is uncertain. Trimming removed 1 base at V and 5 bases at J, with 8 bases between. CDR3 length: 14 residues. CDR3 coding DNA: TGTGCCAGCAGTTTAGGGACGGTGACCGGGGAGCTGTTTTTT. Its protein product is CASSLGTVTGELFF.

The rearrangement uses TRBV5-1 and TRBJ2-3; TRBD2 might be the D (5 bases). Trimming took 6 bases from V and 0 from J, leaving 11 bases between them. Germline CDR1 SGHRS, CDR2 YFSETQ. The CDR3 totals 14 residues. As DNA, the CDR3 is TGCGCCAGCAACCCCTCGGGGAGCACAGATACGCAGTATTTT. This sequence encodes CASNPSGSTDTQYF.

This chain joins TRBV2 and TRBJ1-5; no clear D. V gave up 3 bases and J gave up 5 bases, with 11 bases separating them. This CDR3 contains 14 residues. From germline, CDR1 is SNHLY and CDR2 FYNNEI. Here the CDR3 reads CASSDASTYQPQHF. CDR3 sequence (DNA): TGTGCCAGCAGTGACGCTAGCACTTATCAGCCCCAGCATTTT.

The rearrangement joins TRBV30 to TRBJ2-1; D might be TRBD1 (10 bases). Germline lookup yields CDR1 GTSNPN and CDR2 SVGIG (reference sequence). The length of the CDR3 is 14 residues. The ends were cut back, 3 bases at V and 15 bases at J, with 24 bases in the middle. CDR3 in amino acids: CAWSMTGGGRGLFF. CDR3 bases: TGTGCCTGGAGCATGACAGGGGGCGGGAGGGGTCTGTTCTTC.

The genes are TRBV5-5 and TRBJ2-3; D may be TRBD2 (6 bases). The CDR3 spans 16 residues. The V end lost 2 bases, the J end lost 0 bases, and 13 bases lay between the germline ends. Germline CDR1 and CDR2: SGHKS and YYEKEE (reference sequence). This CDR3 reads CASSFRGIPSTDTQYF. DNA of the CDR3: TGTGCCAGCAGCTTTCGCGGGATTCCTAGCACAGATACGCAGTATTTT.

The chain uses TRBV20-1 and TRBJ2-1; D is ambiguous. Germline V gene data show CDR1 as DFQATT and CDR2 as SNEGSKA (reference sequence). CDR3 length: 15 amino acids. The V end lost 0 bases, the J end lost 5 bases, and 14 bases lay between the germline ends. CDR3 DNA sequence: TGCAGTGCTAGAGAGGGCAGCGCCTTCGACAATGAGCAGTTCTTC. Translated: CSAREGSAFDNEQFF.

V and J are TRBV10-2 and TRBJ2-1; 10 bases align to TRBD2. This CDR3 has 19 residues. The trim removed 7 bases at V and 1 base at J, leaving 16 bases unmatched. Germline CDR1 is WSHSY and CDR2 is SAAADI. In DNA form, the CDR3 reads TGCGCCAGCAAGGGGGGGTTAGCGGGGGGATTCAGATCCTACAATGAGCAGTTCTTC. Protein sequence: CASKGGLAGGFRSYNEQFF.

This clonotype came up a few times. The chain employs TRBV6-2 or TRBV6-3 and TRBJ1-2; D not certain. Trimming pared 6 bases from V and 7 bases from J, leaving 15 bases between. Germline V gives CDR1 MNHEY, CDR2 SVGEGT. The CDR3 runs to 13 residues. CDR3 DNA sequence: TGTGCCAGCAGGCCCGATGGATGGGCTGGCTACACCTTC. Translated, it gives CASRPDGWAGYTF.